These T cell receptor beta chains were read from a single sample in a study of blood T cells in healthy people across ages. TCRdb analysed the 5' RACE reads with MiXCR anew, one entry per CDR3 protein. The table shows 800,000 or so distinct CDR3 sequences, with roughly 25% occurring only once. These records were also assigned to another study, of T cells of mothers and their children.

The source material was blood. All receptors derive from a boy between 10 and 17 years old in good health. Both conserved end residues are part of each CDR3. A D gene is named only where the DNA matches it firmly. For some rows the clone size is stated as once, few or many, or as a class when expanded; others skip it.

clone_size d_call j_call v_call cdr3_aa cdr3_nt
once TRBD1 TRBJ1-5 TRBV19 CASRDRVRGIQPQHF TGTGCCAGTAGGGACAGGGTCCGGGGGATTCAGCCCCAGCATTTT
many TRBD2 TRBJ2-1 TRBV18 CASSALAGFGSYNEQFF TGTGCCAGCTCAGCACTAGCGGGATTCGGCTCCTACAATGAGCAGTTCTTC
few TRBD2 TRBJ2-1 TRBV9 CASSPPRTSGREYNEQFF TGTGCCAGCAGCCCTCCGAGGACTAGCGGGAGAGAGTACAATGAGCAGTTCTTC
few . TRBJ1-1 TRBV7-2 CASSLGGGGGPEAFF TGTGCCAGCAGCTTAGGGGGAGGGGGTGGGCCTGAAGCTTTCTTT
few . TRBJ1-5 TRBV24-1 CASNTVKAPHQPQHF TGTGCCAGCAATACGGTGAAAGCCCCCCATCAGCCCCAGCATTTT
few . TRBJ2-7 TRBV29-1 CSVEGGRPYEQYF TGCAGCGTTGAAGGGGGCAGACCCTACGAGCAGTACTTC
few TRBD1 TRBJ2-7 TRBV4-3 CASSQDARQGSYYEQYF TGCGCCAGCAGCCAAGACGCCCGACAGGGGTCTTACTACGAGCAGTACTTC
few . TRBJ2-5 TRBV29-1 CSAKASVPETQYF TGCAGCGCGAAGGCTAGCGTCCCAGAGACCCAGTACTTC
few . TRBJ1-2 TRBV7-9 CASSSPDSAVDGYTF TGTGCCAGCAGCTCTCCGGACAGCGCTGTGGATGGCTACACCTTC
few . TRBJ1-2 TRBV29-1 CSALADYGYTF TGCAGCGCCCTGGCGGACTATGGCTACACCTTC
. . TRBJ2-3 TRBV6-6 CASSQNTDAQYF TGTGCCAGCAGTCAAAACACAGATGCGCAGTATTTT
. TRBD1 TRBJ1-6 TRBV5-5 CTSSSRQGTPSGSPLHF TGTACCAGCAGCTCCCGACAGGGGACTCCTTCGGGTTCACCCCTCCACTTT
few . TRBJ2-5 TRBV28 CASSANLQTQYF TGTGCCAGCAGCGCAAATCTGCAGACCCAGTACTTC
. . TRBJ1-1 TRBV11-2 CASRTTALEAFF TGTGCCAGCAGAACGACAGCTCTCGAAGCTTTCTTT
few . TRBJ2-1 TRBV24-1 CATSEGVRNEQFF TGTGCCACCAGTGAAGGGGTCAGGAATGAGCAGTTCTTC
. . TRBJ1-4 TRBV28 CASSLGGSSEKLFF TGTGCCAGCAGTCTGGGGGGCTCTTCCGAAAAACTGTTTTTT
many . TRBJ2-1 TRBV15 CATSSGTGSSYNEQFF TGTGCCACCAGCTCCGGGACCGGAAGCTCCTACAATGAGCAGTTCTTC
. . TRBJ1-1 TRBV7-2 CASSFQGFRGTEAFF TGTGCCAGCAGCTTCCAGGGGTTTAGGGGGACTGAAGCTTTCTTT
. . TRBJ2-5 TRBV24-1 CATSGPGPRYQETQYF TGTGCCACCAGTGGACCGGGACCTAGGTACCAAGAGACCCAGTACTTC
. TRBD1 TRBJ2-7 TRBV29-1 CSVGTVIPYEQYF TGCAGCGTGGGGACAGTAATTCCCTACGAGCAGTACTTC
. TRBD2 TRBJ2-1 TRBV29-1 CSVVEREADEQFF TGCAGCGTTGTAGAGCGGGAGGCCGATGAGCAGTTCTTC
. TRBD2 TRBJ2-1 TRBV5-1 CASSLVLAGVGNNEQFF TGCGCCAGCAGCTTGGTGCTAGCGGGAGTTGGGAACAATGAGCAGTTCTTC
. . TRBJ2-7 TRBV6-4 CPTFPHRERSNEQYF TGTCCGACATTCCCCCACAGGGAGAGGTCTAACGAGCAGTACTTC
. TRBD2 TRBJ2-7 TRBV20-1 CSARGEGWAYEQYF TGCAGTGCTAGAGGGGAGGGCTGGGCTTACGAGCAGTACTTC
. . TRBJ2-5 TRBV7-9 CASSLASIVGGEQYF TGTGCCAGCAGCTTAGCTTCGATTGTGGGTGGGGAGCAGTACTTC
. . TRBJ2-7 TRBV4-1 CASSLPGDYEQYF TGCGCCAGCAGTCTGCCGGGAGACTACGAGCAGTACTTC
few . TRBJ2-6 TRBV4-3 CASSQESPVGANVLTF TGCGCCAGCAGCCAAGAATCACCGGTTGGGGCCAACGTCCTGACTTTC
many . TRBJ1-2 TRBV6-5 CASSYSGGSRGYTF TGTGCCAGCAGTTACTCGGGAGGGTCTCGGGGCTACACCTTC
few TRBD1 TRBJ2-3 TRBV20-1 CSAPDRGRGTDTQYF TGCAGTGCCCCAGACAGGGGGCGCGGCACGGATACGCAGTATTTT
few TRBD1 TRBJ1-2 TRBV4-2 CASSQKTGNMRGYGYTF TGTGCCAGCAGCCAAAAGACAGGGAATATGAGGGGGTATGGCTACACCTTC
. . TRBJ2-7 TRBV5-1 CASSLGRGGNSNEQYF TGCGCCAGCAGCTTGGGACGAGGGGGTAATTCCAACGAGCAGTACTTC
. TRBD1 TRBJ2-7 TRBV30 CAWSGDRAVEQYF TGTGCCTGGAGTGGTGACAGGGCCGTCGAGCAGTACTTC
. TRBD2 TRBJ2-7 TRBV29-1 CSAGRGYEQYF TGCAGCGCTGGGAGGGGATACGAGCAGTACTTC
few . TRBJ2-1 TRBV28 CASRRNEQFF TGTGCCAGCAGACGGAATGAGCAGTTCTTC
few . TRBJ1-1 TRBV15 CATAREWRTTEAFF TGTGCCACCGCCAGGGAGTGGAGGACCACTGAAGCTTTCTTT
. TRBD2 TRBJ2-2 TRBV16 CASSRSGISGELFF TGTGCCAGCAGCCGTAGCGGGATCTCCGGGGAGCTGTTTTTT
. . TRBJ2-4 TRBV28 CASSLRGIGAKNIQYF TGTGCCAGCAGTTTAAGGGGGATCGGGGCCAAAAACATTCAGTACTTC
. . TRBJ2-3 TRBV4-1 CASRTAAEDTQYF TGCGCCAGCAGGACAGCGGCAGAGGATACGCAGTATTTT
. . TRBJ2-7 TRBV11-2 CASSLAHGSYEQYF TGTGCCAGCAGCTTAGCCCATGGTTCCTACGAGCAGTACTTC
. . TRBJ2-7 TRBV6-2/TRBV6-3 CASSYMGAINEQYF TGTGCCAGCAGTTACATGGGGGCGATCAACGAGCAGTACTTC